One and the same sample provided the 23 T cell receptor beta chains below, sequenced in a study of tumor-infiltrating lymphocytes in primary liver carcinoma. TCR beta cDNA was made from 500 ng total RNA with a constant-region primer. Slightly modified ARM-PCR, run as three nested multiplex PCR rounds, produced the TCR beta libraries. Each of the first two PCR rounds ran approximately 9 cycles with TRBV1-TRBV30 forward and C-beta reverse primers. TCRdb processed the multiplex PCR reads anew with MiXCR; each CDR3 protein has one entry. The sample has approximately 340,000 distinct CDR3 sequences, approximately 65% seen once. Out of unsorted whole blood came the blood RNA, and germline DNA was extracted as well. Sequenced material: peripheral blood. The receptors were sampled from a man in his forties with primary liver carcinoma and hepatitis B virus infection.

Remarks on this clonotype: A read error may produce the germline difference seen at one junction end. The chain is built from TRBV6-6 and TRBJ1-1; no reliable D call. There are 15 residues in the CDR3. CDR1 is MNHNY and CDR2 is SVGAGI in the germline V gene (reference sequence). CDR3 in amino acids: CASSPTRELYTKAFF. CDR3 nucleotide sequence: TGTGCCAGCAGCCCCACGAGAGAACTATACACTAAAGCTTTCTTT.

Regarding this clonotype: The conserved closing phenylalanine or tryptophan is absent in this CDR3, likely reflecting a read error. The V call is TRBV11-1, the J call TRBJ2-7; 7 positions agree with TRBD2. J gave up 0 bases and V 5 bases, and 22 bases lay outside the gene matches. The CDR3 extends over 20 amino acids. The germline gives CDR1 SGHAT, CDR2 FQDESV (reference sequence). In DNA form, the CDR3 reads TGTGCCAGCAGCCCCCTCTTGGCAGCGGGAAACGAAAAGAGCTCCTACGAGCAGTACATC. Its translation: CASSPLLAAGNEKSSYEQYI.

About this clonotype itself: One end of the junction is discordant with germline, which a read error may explain. This chain joins TRBV28 and TRBJ1-5; 8 nucleotides agree with TRBD1. Germline CDR1 MDHEN, CDR2 SYDVKM. The CDR3 loop spans 14 amino acids. CDR3 bases: TGTGTCAGCAGCCCCGGGACAGGTTATCAGCCCCAGCATTTT. It is translated as CVSSPGTGYQPQHF.

Worth noting for this clonotype: At one boundary the junction diverges from the germline segment, which might be a read error. CDR3 coding DNA: TGTGCCATCACTGAGACAGGGTCCACAGATACGCAGTATTTT. It translates to CAITETGSTDTQYF. The V call is TRBV10-3, the J call TRBJ2-3; 7 bases align to TRBD1. The germline gives CDR1 ENHRY, CDR2 SYGVKD. This CDR3 spans 14 amino acids.

As to this clonotype: A single base separates this from a much larger clone, so it may be a read error. J is TRBJ2-7 and V is TRBV6-1; D might be TRBD2 (5 bases). The CDR3 has 15 residues. V dropped 8 bases and J dropped 0 bases, with 17 bases sitting between them. CDR1 and CDR2 (germline): MNHNS, SASEGT. In DNA form, the CDR3 reads TGTGCCAGCTGGAGCATTATGGGGAGCTCCTACGAGCAGTACTTC. Its translation: CASWSIMGSSYEQYF.

This clonotype was seen many times. The chain has TRBV10-2 and TRBJ2-5; 7 nucleotides line up with TRBD2. The CDR3 covers 14 residues. The germline V gene encodes CDR1 WSHSY and CDR2 SAAADI. The V and J ends lost 6 bases and 3 bases, in that order; junction bases with no gene match: 7. The CDR3 region has the DNA TGCGCCAGCAGAGTTTCGGGACTAAAAGAGACCCAGTACTTC. Amino acids: CASRVSGLKETQYF.

Comment on this clonotype: A much larger clone lies a single base off, so this may be a read error. The V call is TRBV5-5, the J call TRBJ2-1; TRBD1 agrees at 7 bases. This CDR3 spans 12 amino acids. The ends lost 2 bases at V and 16 bases at J; junction bases unmatched: 9. Germline assignment: CDR1 SGHKS and CDR2 YYEKEE (reference sequence). The CDR3 loop reads CASSFRDSGEFF. The CDR3 DNA reads TGTGCCAGCAGCTTCCGGGACAGTGGTGAATTCTTC.

About this clonotype itself: A much larger clone differs by one base, so this may be a read error. The chain joins TRBV10-1 to TRBJ2-1; 9 nucleotides align to TRBD2. CDR3 length: 18 residues. Germline loops: CDR1 WNHNN, CDR2 SYGVQD (reference sequence). The DNA of the CDR3 is TGCTCCAGCAGTGGACGGCTAGCGGGACCGAGCTCCTACAATGAGCAGTTCTTC. It translates to CSSSGRLAGPSSYNEQFF.

The J gene is TRBJ2-7, the V gene TRBV5-1, with 7 bases that match TRBD2. Trimming removed 2 bases from V and 6 bases from J; junction bases left unmatched: 8. Germline values: CDR1 SGHRS, CDR2 YFSETQ. The CDR3 length is 14 residues. CDR3 protein: CASSFGGRATEQYF. The CDR3, as DNA: TGCGCCAGCAGCTTTGGGGGGAGGGCAACCGAGCAGTACTTC.

Ten or more counts support this clonotype. This rearrangement joins TRBV29-1 to TRBJ2-7, with D perhaps TRBD1 (6 bases). The CDR3 sequence is 15 residues long. Per the germline V gene, CDR1 is SQVTM and CDR2 is ANQGSEA. Deletions cut 3 bases from V and 1 base from J, with 16 bases between. The CDR3 DNA reads TGCAGCGTTGAGAGGGGGTTAGATGGGTCCTACGAGCAGTACTTC. It translates to CSVERGLDGSYEQYF.

On this clonotype itself: An end of the junction differs from the germline gene, which may be a read error. The gene calls are TRBV29-1 and TRBJ2-5; D call uncertain. The germline gives CDR1 SQVTM, CDR2 ANQGSEA. The CDR3 consists of 13 residues. CDR3 residues: CSVEDRPTETQYF. The CDR3 nucleotides read TGCAGCGTCGAAGATCGCCCCACAGAGACCCAGTACTTC.

CDR3: CASGGKTEAFF. The CDR3 DNA reads TGTGCCAGCGGAGGGAAAACTGAAGCTTTCTTT. The rearrangement uses TRBV28 and TRBJ1-1; D ambiguous. The V end was cut by 8 bases, the J end by 5 bases, with 9 bases between. The germline V gene encodes CDR1 MDHEN and CDR2 SYDVKM. The CDR3 sequence is 11 residues long.

With regard to this clonotype: Given the absence of the conserved phenylalanine or tryptophan at the CDR3 end, a read error is likely. The DNA is omitted, as the CDR3 cannot be located on it reliably, and the CDR3 follows TCRdb's listing. V and J are TRBV28 and TRBJ1-2; TRBD1 was called by the table and not checked on the DNA. The CDR3 is 11 residues long, ends included. Germline V lookup: CDR1 MDHEN, CDR2 SYDVKM. This chain's CDR3 is CASSLGDRVDY.

About this clonotype: Mismatch with germline at one junction end may stem from a read error. This chain links TRBV11-2 with TRBJ2-7; TRBD2 matches at 7 bases. Germline-derived CDR1 and CDR2 are SGHAT and FQNNGV. The CDR3 loop spans 15 amino acids. Here the CDR3 DNA reads TGTACCAGCAGCTTATCTAGCGGCTTTTCATACGAGCAGTACTTC. It codes for CTSSLSSGFSYEQYF.

The rearrangement uses TRBV19 and TRBJ1-1, with TRBD1 as a possible D gene (5 bases). Per the germline V gene, CDR1 is LNHDA and CDR2 is SQIVND (reference sequence). The CDR3 length is 14 residues. V lost 9 bases and J lost 5, with 19 bases in between. Here the CDR3 DNA reads TGTGCCAGCCTACCACCGGGGGGGAAAACTGAAGCTTTCTTT. Translating gives CASLPPGGKTEAFF.

Concerning this clonotype: The junction differs from germline at one of its ends, possibly a read error. The chain couples TRBV11-2 to TRBJ1-1; D uncertain. CDR1 and CDR2 (germline): SGHAT, FQNNGV. The CDR3 runs 13 residues. The CDR3 spells CASNLDLQSEASF. Written as DNA, the CDR3 is TGTGCCAGCAACTTGGACTTACAAAGCGAAGCTTCCTTT.

A word on this clonotype: One base away lies a much larger clone, so this may be a sequencing read error. The chain couples TRBV5-4 to TRBJ2-3, with TRBD2 matching 9 bases. Germline assignment: CDR1 SGHNT and CDR2 YYREEE (reference sequence). V lost 6 bases and J lost 3; bases outside the gene matches: 8. This CDR3 contains 15 residues. This CDR3 is CASNTRSGRTDTQYF. CDR3 in DNA: TGTGCCAGCAATACACGTAGCGGGAGAACAGATACGCAGTATTTT.

As to this clonotype: The junction differs from germline at one of its ends, possibly a read error. This rearrangement joins TRBV12-3 or TRBV12-4 to TRBJ2-1; no definite D call. CDR3 size: 15 residues. The CDR3 loop is CVSNHRRVSYNEQFF. The DNA of the CDR3 is TGTGTCAGCAATCACCGACGAGTCTCCTACAATGAGCAGTTCTTC.

Remarks on this clonotype: A read error may be the cause here, since a much bigger clone is one base away. The chain joins TRBV4-2 to TRBJ2-1, with D unclear. The CDR3 loop spans 11 amino acids. V lost 7 bases and J 9 bases, leaving 10 bases between the germline ends. Germline V gene lookup returns CDR1 LGHNA and CDR2 YNFKEQ. The CDR3 DNA reads as TGTGCCAGCACGCGTGAGTTTGAGCAGTTCTTC. The encoded protein is CASTREFEQFF.

This clonotype was seen a handful of times. The CDR3 ends on some other residue instead of the conserved phenylalanine or tryptophan, so this is likely a read error. V and J are TRBV11-2 and TRBJ2-6, with a weak D call TRBD1 (6 bases). This CDR3 contains 17 residues. Germline loops: CDR1 SGHAT, CDR2 FQNNGV. The CDR3 loop is CASSHETGSSGANVLTL. The CDR3 DNA reads as TGTGCCAGCAGCCACGAAACAGGGAGCTCTGGGGCCAATGTCCTGACTCTC.

This clonotype appeared many times. The chain couples TRBV10-3 to TRBJ1-2; D may be TRBD1 (5 bases). Trimming took off 8 bases at V and 4 bases at J, with 14 bases between the two ends. Germline V gene lookup returns CDR1 ENHRY and CDR2 SYGVKD. The CDR3 sequence is 13 residues long. CDR3 loop: CAIFGAGSYGYTF. DNA of the CDR3: TGTGCCATCTTTGGGGCAGGATCCTATGGCTACACCTTC.

With respect to this clonotype: A much larger clonotype is one base distant, so this may be a read error. The rearrangement uses TRBV4-1 and TRBJ2-1; no reliable D call. V lost 2 bases, J lost 3 bases, and 20 bases lay in between. The germline gives CDR1 MGHRA, CDR2 YSYEKL. This CDR3 has 18 amino acids. The CDR3 protein is CASSQRLIGYQDYNEQFF. CDR3 nucleotide sequence: TGCGCCAGCAGCCAACGCTTAATTGGCTACCAAGACTACAATGAGCAGTTCTTC.

The chain is built from TRBV6-6 and TRBJ1-6; a weak D match, TRBD1 (5 bases). The CDR3 is 15 amino acids. The germline gives CDR1 MNHNY, CDR2 SVGAGI (reference sequence). The V end lost 6 bases, the J end lost 5 bases, and 14 bases lay between the germline ends. The CDR3 bases are TGTGCCAGCAGCTTAGGACAATACAATAATTCACCCCTCCACTTT. Translated, it gives CASSLGQYNNSPLHF.